The T cell receptor (beta chain) under discussion was sequenced for a study of ipilimumab plus nivolumab after autologous stem cell transplantation. Study-level points and caveats: The authors say TCR, Treg and microbiome findings warrant further study.

Assay used: immunoSEQ multiplex PCR; TCRdb lists only in-frame clones, some missing. The sample shows tens of thousands of clones, 83% of them seen only once. Of note for this clone: As yet, its antigen is unknown.

Checkpoint therapy with ipilimumab 1 mg/kg began 14 to 28 days after transplant. Dosing: nivolumab 3 mg/kg IV, weeks 1, 4, 7, 10, then every two weeks to week 26. V lost 2 bases and J lost 8; bases outside the gene matches: 15. This CDR3 is 17 amino acids long. The germline V gene has CDR1 SGHTA and CDR2 FQGNSA. The material sequenced was PBMCs, taken in a trial of ipilimumab plus nivolumab as post-transplant consolidation. The rearrangement joins TRBV7-2 to TRBJ1-3, with 7 positions matching TRBD1. This TCR derives from a male donor with diffuse large B-cell lymphoma. This CDR3 reads CASSLPAGVKQGHTIYF. The CDR3 DNA reads TGTGCCAGCAGCTTACCCGCAGGGGTCAAACAGGGGCACACCATATATTTT.